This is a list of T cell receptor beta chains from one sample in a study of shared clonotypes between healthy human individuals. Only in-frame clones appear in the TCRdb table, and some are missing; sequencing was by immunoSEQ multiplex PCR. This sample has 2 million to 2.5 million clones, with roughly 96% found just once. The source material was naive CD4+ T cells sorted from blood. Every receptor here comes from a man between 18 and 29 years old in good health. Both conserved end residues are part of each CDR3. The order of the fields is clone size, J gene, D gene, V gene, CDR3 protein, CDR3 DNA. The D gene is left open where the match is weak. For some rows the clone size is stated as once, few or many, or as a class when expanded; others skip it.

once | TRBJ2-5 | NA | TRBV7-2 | CASSLGGEETQYF | TGTGCCAGCAGCTTAGGCGGAGAAGAGACCCAGTACTTC
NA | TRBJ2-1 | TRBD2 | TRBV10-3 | CAISELGLAGGNEQFF | TGTGCCATCAGTGAGTTAGGACTAGCGGGGGGCAATGAGCAGTTCTTC
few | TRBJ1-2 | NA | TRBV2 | CASSTTASDGYTF | TGTGCCAGCAGTACAACAGCCAGCGATGGCTACACCTTC
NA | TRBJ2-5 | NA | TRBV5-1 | CASSLGSGGETQYF | TGCGCCAGCAGCTTGGGCTCCGGGGGAGAGACCCAGTACTTC
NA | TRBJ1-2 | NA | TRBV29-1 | CSVGDIRLSNYGYTF | TGCAGCGTTGGGGATATTCGGTTGTCTAACTATGGCTACACCTTC
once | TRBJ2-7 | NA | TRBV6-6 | CASSYHGQALYEQYF | TGTGCCAGCAGTTACCACGGCCAAGCCCTCTACGAGCAGTACTTC
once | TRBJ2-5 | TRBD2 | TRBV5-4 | CASSLPAGGQETQYF | TGTGCCAGCAGCTTGCCAGCGGGGGGGCAAGAGACCCAGTACTTC
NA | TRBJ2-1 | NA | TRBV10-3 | CAVSLEGLYNEQFF | TGTGCCGTTTCGCTGGAGGGCCTCTACAATGAGCAGTTCTTC
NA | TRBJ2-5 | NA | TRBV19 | CASSIGYREKETQYF | TGTGCCAGTAGTATAGGGTACAGGGAAAAGGAGACCCAGTACTTC
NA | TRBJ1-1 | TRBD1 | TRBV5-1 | CASSLEGQGGAEAFF | TGCGCCAGCAGCTTGGAGGGACAGGGAGGCGCTGAAGCTTTCTTT
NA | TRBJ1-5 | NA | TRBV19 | CASSGQINQPQHF | TGTGCCAGTAGTGGGCAGATCAATCAGCCCCAGCATTTT
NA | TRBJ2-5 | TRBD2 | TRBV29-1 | CSVEGLAGGYQETQYF | TGCAGCGTTGAAGGACTAGCGGGGGGTTACCAAGAGACCCAGTACTTC
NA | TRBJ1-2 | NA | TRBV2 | CASSGVRTDFGGYTF | TGTGCCAGCAGCGGCGTACGGACGGACTTTGGTGGCTACACCTTC
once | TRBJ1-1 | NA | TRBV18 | CASSLSGENTEAFF | TGTGCCAGCTCACTGAGCGGGGAGAACACTGAAGCTTTCTTT
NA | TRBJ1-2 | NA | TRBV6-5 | CASSYADREYGYTF | TGTGCCAGCAGTTACGCTGACCGAGAGTATGGCTACACCTTC
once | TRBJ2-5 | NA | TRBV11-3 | CASSLGTSETQYF | TGTGCCAGCAGCTTAGGGACTTCGGAGACCCAGTACTTC
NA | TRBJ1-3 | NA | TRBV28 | CASSTTVSGNTIYF | TGTGCCAGCAGTACCACAGTCTCTGGAAACACCATATATTTT
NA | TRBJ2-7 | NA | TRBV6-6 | CASSYLTWFQYF | TGTGCCAGCAGTTACCTGACCTGGTTTCAGTACTTC
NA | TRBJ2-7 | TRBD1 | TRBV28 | CASSAPGQFYEQYF | TGTGCCAGCAGTGCCCCGGGACAGTTCTACGAGCAGTACTTC
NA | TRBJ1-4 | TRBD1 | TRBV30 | CACPHRGSNEKLFF | TGTGCCTGCCCTCACAGGGGGTCTAATGAAAAACTGTTTTTT
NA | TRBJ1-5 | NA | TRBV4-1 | CASSHPRGGYGNQPQHF | TGCGCCAGCAGCCATCCCCGGGGAGGGTATGGCAATCAGCCCCAGCATTTT
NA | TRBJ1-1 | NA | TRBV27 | CASSRDRPGTEAFF | TGTGCCAGCAGCCGAGACAGGCCGGGCACTGAAGCTTTCTTT
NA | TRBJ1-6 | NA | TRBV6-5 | CASSYSLDRGGSPLHF | TGTGCCAGCAGTTACTCGCTAGACCGTGGGGGCTCACCCCTCCACTTT
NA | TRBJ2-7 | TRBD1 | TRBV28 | CASSLGTVSYEQYF | TGTGCCAGCAGTCTCGGGACAGTTTCCTACGAGCAGTACTTC